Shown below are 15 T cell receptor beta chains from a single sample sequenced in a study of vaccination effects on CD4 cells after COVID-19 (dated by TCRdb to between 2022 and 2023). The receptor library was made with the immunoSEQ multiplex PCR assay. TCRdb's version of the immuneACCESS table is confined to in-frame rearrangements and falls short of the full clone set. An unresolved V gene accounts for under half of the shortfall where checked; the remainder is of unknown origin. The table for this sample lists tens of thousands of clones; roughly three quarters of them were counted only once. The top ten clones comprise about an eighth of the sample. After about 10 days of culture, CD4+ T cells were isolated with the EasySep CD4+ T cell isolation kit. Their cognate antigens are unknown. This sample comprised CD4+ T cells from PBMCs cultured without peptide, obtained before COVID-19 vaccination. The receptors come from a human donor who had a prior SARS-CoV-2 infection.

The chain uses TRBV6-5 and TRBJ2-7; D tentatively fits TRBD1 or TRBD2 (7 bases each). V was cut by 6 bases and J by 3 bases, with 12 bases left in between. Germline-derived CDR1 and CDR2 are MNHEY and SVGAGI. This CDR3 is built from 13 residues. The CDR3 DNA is TGTGCCAGCAGGCAGGGGGGGGTCTACGAGCAGTACTTC. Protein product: CASRQGGVYEQYF.

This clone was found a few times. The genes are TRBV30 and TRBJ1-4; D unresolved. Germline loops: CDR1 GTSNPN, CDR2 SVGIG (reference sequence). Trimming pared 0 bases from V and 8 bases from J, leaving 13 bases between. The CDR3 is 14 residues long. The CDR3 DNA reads TGTGCCTGGAGTGTATTTTCGGGTTACGAAAAACTGTTTTTT. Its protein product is CAWSVFSGYEKLFF. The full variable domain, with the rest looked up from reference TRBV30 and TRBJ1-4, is SQTIHQWPATLVQPVGSPLSLECTVEGTSNPNLYWYRQAAGRGLQLLFYSVGIGQISSEVPQNLSASRPQDRQFILSSKKLLLSDSGFYLCAWSVFSGYEKLFFGSGTQLSVL.

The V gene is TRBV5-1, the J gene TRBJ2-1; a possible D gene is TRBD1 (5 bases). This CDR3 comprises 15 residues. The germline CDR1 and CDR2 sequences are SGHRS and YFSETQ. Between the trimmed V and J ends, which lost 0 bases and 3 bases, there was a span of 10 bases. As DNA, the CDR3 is TGCGCCAGCAGCTTGGTCAGGGCAGGCTACAATGAGCAGTTCTTC. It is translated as CASSLVRAGYNEQFF.

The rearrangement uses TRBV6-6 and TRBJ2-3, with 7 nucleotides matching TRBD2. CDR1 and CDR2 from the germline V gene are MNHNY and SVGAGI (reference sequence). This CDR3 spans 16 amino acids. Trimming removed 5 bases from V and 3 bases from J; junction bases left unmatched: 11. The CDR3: CASSGRMGGWTDTQYF. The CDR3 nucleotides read TGTGCCAGCAGTGGGCGGATGGGGGGGTGGACAGATACGCAGTATTTT.

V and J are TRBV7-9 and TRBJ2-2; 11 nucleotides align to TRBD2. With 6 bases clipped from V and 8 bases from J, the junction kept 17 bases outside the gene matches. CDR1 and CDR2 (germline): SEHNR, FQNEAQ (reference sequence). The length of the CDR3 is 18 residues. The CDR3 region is CASRTQASSLAGGGELFF. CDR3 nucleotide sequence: TGTGCCAGCAGGACTCAAGCTTCTAGTCTAGCGGGAGGAGGGGAGCTGTTTTTT.

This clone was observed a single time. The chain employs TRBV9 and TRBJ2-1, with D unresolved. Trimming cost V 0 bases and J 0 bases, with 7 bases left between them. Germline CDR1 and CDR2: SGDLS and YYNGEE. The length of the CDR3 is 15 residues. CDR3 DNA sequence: TGTGCCAGCAGCGTAGGGCAGGACTCCTACAATGAGCAGTTCTTC. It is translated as CASSVGQDSYNEQFF.

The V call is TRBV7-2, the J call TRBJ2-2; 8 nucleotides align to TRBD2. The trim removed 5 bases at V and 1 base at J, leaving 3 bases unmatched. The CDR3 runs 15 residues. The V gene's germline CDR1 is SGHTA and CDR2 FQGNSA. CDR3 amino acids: CASSVLAGNTGELFF. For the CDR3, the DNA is TGTGCCAGCAGCGTCCTAGCGGGGAACACCGGGGAGCTGTTTTTT.

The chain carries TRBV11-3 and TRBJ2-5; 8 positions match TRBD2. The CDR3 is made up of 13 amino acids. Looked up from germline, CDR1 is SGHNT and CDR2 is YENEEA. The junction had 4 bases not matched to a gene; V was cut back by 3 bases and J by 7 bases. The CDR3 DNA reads TGTGCCAGCAGCTTCTACCGGGAGGGGACCCAGTACTTC. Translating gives CASSFYREGTQYF.

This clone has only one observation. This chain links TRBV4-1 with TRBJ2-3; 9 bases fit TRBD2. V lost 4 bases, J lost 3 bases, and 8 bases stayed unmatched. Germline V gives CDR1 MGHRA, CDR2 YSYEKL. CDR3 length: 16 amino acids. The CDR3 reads CASSPPLREGTDTQYF. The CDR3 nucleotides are TGCGCCAGCAGCCCTCCCTTGCGGGAGGGAACAGATACGCAGTATTTT.

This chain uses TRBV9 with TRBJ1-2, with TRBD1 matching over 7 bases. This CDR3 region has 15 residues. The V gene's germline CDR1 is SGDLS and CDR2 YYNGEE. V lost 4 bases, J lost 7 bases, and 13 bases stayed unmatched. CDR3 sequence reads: CASSRGGTEAFGYTF. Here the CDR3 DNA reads TGTGCCAGCAGCAGGGGGGGGACAGAAGCTTTTGGCTACACCTTC.

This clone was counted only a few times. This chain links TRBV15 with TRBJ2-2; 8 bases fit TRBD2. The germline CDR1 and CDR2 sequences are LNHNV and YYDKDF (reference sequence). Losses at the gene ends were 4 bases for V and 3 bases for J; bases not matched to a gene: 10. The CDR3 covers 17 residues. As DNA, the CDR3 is TGTGCCACCAGCATGGGACTAGGTACCTCCGACACCGGGGAGCTGTTTTTT. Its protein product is CATSMGLGTSDTGELFF.

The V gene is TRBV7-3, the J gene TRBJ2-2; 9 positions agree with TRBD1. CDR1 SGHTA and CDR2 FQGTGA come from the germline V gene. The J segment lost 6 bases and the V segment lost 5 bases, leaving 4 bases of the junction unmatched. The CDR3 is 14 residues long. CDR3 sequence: CASSPDRGSGELFF. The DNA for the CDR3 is TGTGCCAGCAGCCCGGACAGGGGTTCCGGGGAGCTGTTTTTT.

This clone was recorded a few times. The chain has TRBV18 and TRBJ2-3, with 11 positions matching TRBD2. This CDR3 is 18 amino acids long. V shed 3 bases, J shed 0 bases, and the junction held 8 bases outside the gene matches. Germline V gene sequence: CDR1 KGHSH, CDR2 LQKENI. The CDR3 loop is CASSPTGTSGGSTDTQYF. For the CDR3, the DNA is TGTGCCAGCTCACCCACCGGGACTAGCGGAGGGAGCACAGATACGCAGTATTTT.

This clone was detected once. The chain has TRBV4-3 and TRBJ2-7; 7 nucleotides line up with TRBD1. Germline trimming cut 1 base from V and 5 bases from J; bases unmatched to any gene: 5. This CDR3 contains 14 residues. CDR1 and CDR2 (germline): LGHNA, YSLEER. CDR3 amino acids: CASSQGGQWHEQYF. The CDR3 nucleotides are TGCGCCAGCAGCCAAGGGGGACAGTGGCACGAGCAGTACTTC.

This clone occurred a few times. The CDR3 nucleotides read TGCGCCAGCAGCTTGGTGGGGGCTGACTATGGCTACACCTTC. Its protein product is CASSLVGADYGYTF. This chain links TRBV5-1 with TRBJ1-2; possible D gene TRBD1, 6 bases. Per germline, CDR1 SGHRS and CDR2 YFSETQ. V dropped 0 bases and J dropped 3 bases, with 9 bases sitting between them. The CDR3 is 14 residues long.